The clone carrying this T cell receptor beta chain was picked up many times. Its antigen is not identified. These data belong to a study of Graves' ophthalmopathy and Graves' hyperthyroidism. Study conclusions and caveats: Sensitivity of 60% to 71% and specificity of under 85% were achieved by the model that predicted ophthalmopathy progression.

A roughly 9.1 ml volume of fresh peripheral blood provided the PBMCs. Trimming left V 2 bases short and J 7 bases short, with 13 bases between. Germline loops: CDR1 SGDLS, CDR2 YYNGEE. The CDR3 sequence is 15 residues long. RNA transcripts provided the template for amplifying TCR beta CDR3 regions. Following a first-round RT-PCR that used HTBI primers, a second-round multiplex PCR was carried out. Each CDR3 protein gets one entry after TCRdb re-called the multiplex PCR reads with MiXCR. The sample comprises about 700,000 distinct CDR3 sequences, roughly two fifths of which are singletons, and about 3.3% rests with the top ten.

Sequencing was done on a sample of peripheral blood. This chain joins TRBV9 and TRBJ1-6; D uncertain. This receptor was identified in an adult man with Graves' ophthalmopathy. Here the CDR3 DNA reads TGTGCCAGCAGCGTGGAACCGGGCCCGAATTCACCCCTCCACTTT. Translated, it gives CASSVEPGPNSPLHF.